This TCR beta chain was found in a study of cytomegalovirus exposure and HLA in healthy donors. Looking at the study overall: A preliminary data release comprised roughly 85 million unique TCRs obtained from HLA-typed donors. Study-level results: Sequencing depth roughly uniform across donors was assumed in presence/absence analyses. One variant, a missense change in DCLRE1C, was linked in a later analysis to TCR beta V- and J-gene trimming.

Note on this clone: The antigen remains unidentified.

The PCR made use of 60 Vbeta and 13 Jbeta primers. Clones were sequenced by immunoSEQ multiplex PCR, and TCRdb holds only the in-frame ones, with some missing. Altogether about 160,000 clones are present, approximately 81% being singletons, with the ten largest covering around 1.9%. From germline, CDR1 is MRHNA and CDR2 SNTAGT. CDR3 length equals 16 residues. The J segment lost 5 bases and the V segment lost 0 bases, leaving 7 bases of the junction unmatched. The chain carries TRBV6-4 and TRBJ2-1; 7 nucleotides match TRBD2. The receptor's source is a man in his late teens or twenties in good health and CMV-seronegative. Input material: PBMCs. Here the CDR3 DNA reads TGTGCCAGCAGTGACTCGGGGGGGGTGGGCAACAATGAGCAGTTCTTC. This encodes CASSDSGGVGNNEQFF.